Presented here are 11 T cell receptor beta chains from one specimen sequenced in a study of T cell clones after liver transplantation. Profiling relied on immunoSEQ multiplex PCR, and the TCRdb table lists in-frame clones only, not all of them. The data show roughly 100,000 clones, approximately 79% seen once. Specimen: CD4+ T cells from blood, collected approximately 50 months after liver transplant. The receptors shown here come from a human patient who received a liver transplant. Some T cells may trace back to the graft donor.

The chain combines TRBV5-4 with TRBJ2-7; D not resolved. In germline, CDR1 is SGHNT, CDR2 YYREEE (reference sequence). The V end lost 3 bases, the J end lost 4 bases, and 8 bases lay between the germline ends. CDR3 length: 12 amino acids. CDR3 nucleotides: TGTGCCAGCAGCTCACCAGGTTACGAGCAGTACTTC. It is translated as CASSSPGYEQYF.

CDR3 loop: CASSRAPVGGYTF. CDR3 coding DNA: TGTGCCAGTAGCCGGGCCCCTGTGGGTGGCTACACCTTC. V gene TRBV19 combines with J gene TRBJ1-2; D not certain. This CDR3 is 13 amino acids long. In germline, CDR1 is LNHDA, CDR2 SQIVND (reference sequence). Between the trimmed V and J ends, which lost 6 bases and 7 bases, there was a span of 15 bases.

The V call is TRBV9, the J call TRBJ1-3, with 7 bases identical to TRBD1. Looked up from germline, CDR1 is SGDLS and CDR2 is YYNGEE. V lost 2 bases, J lost 3 bases, and 2 bases stayed unmatched. The CDR3 consists of 14 residues. The chain's CDR3 is CASSVTGVGNTIYF. CDR3 DNA: TGTGCCAGCAGCGTCACAGGGGTTGGAAACACCATATATTTT.

The rearrangement joins TRBV5-1 to TRBJ2-2; a weak D match, TRBD2 (5 bases). Deletions cut 4 bases from V and 4 bases from J, with 11 bases between. The CDR3 totals 14 residues. CDR1 and CDR2 (germline): SGHRS, YFSETQ. The CDR3 DNA sequence: TGCGCCAGCAGCCTCCTAACTAGCACCGGGGAGCTGTTTTTT. It specifies CASSLLTSTGELFF.

The rearrangement joins TRBV11-2 to TRBJ1-4; D might be TRBD1 (5 bases). The CDR3 loop spans 12 amino acids. V was cut by 4 bases and J by 8 bases, with 8 bases left in between. Germline loops: CDR1 SGHAT, CDR2 FQNNGV. The CDR3 region is CASSSGYEKLFF. The CDR3 bases are TGTGCCAGCAGCTCAGGGTACGAAAAACTGTTTTTT.

The chain combines TRBV6-4 with TRBJ2-1, with TRBD2 identical over 10 bases. V gave up 3 bases and J gave up 0 bases; unmatched junction bases: 5. CDR1 and CDR2 from the germline V gene are MRHNA and SNTAGT. The CDR3 contains 17 residues. Here the CDR3 reads CASSELAGLSSYNEQFF. CDR3 nucleotides: TGTGCCAGCAGTGAACTAGCGGGGTTGAGCTCCTACAATGAGCAGTTCTTC.

DNA for the CDR3: TGTGCCAGCAGCGAGAGGAGGAGGGGGGACAGGGGAGGTAATCAGCCCCAGCATTTT. It specifies CASSERRRGDRGGNQPQHF. The V and J genes are TRBV9 and TRBJ1-5, with 10 bases matching TRBD1. V shed 3 bases, J shed 4 bases, and the junction held 16 bases outside the gene matches. The CDR3 has 19 amino acids. CDR1 is SGDLS, CDR2 YYNGEE, per germline.

The CDR3 coding sequence is TGTGCCAGCAATACAGGGTCGGTTTTTGGTTTCTTT. Its translation: CASNTGSVFGFF. The chain links TRBV28 to TRBJ1-1; perhaps TRBD1 as D (6 bases). This CDR3 has 12 amino acids. V lost 7 bases to trimming and J lost 13 bases, with 19 bases between them. The germline V gene encodes CDR1 MDHEN and CDR2 SYDVKM. The full variable domain, its missing parts supplied by reference TRBV28 and TRBJ1-1, is DVKVTQSSRYLVKRTGEKVFLECVQDMDHENMFWYRQDPGLGLRLIYFSYDVKMKEKGDIPEGYSVSREKKERFSLILESASTNQTSMYLCASNTGSVFGFFGQGTRLTVV.

The J gene is TRBJ2-5, the V gene TRBV29-1; the match to TRBD2 covers 14 bases. Germline V gene lookup returns CDR1 SQVTM and CDR2 ANQGSEA. V lost 4 bases, J lost 10 bases, and 8 bases stayed unmatched. The CDR3 has 14 residues. In DNA form, the CDR3 reads TGCAGCGTTGCGGGACTAGCGGGAGTCGGACACCAGTACTTC. Its protein product is CSVAGLAGVGHQYF.

The genes are TRBV4-2 and TRBJ2-2, with 11 bases aligning to TRBD1. Germline-derived CDR1 and CDR2 are LGHNA and YNFKEQ. The CDR3 spans 15 residues. V was pared by 3 bases and J by 3 bases, with 0 bases of the junction left unmatched. CDR3 residues: CASSQGQGDTGELFF. CDR3 in DNA: TGTGCCAGCAGCCAGGGACAGGGGGACACCGGGGAGCTGTTTTTT.

The chain carries TRBV6-1 and TRBJ2-7; TRBD1 matches at 10 bases. Germline CDR1 MNHNS, CDR2 SASEGT. Trimming took 4 bases from V and 1 from J; bases not matched to a gene: 4. This CDR3 contains 15 residues. The CDR3 is CASSGWGQGSYEQYF. The CDR3 nucleotides read TGTGCCAGCAGTGGGTGGGGACAGGGGTCCTACGAGCAGTACTTC.